These T cell receptor beta chains were read from a single sample in a study of shared clonotypes between healthy human individuals. Clones were read by immunoSEQ multiplex PCR, and TCRdb kept only the in-frame ones, dropping some. The sample includes about 690,000 clones, around 91% of them seen just once. The sequenced sample was memory CD8+ T cells from PBMCs. These receptors all come from a man between 18 and 29 years old in good health. Some clones in this sample may be carry-over from other donors' samples. CDR3s include the opening cysteine and the closing phenylalanine or tryptophan. D genes are given only for firm matches. A row's size may be missing; if present it is once, few, many or a size class.

>TRBV7-2|.|TRBJ2-3|TRBD1
CASSLVTGADTQYF
TGTGCCAGCAGCTTAGTAACAGGGGCAGATACGCAGTATTTT
>TRBV11-2|.|TRBJ2-4|.
CASSTTGRGVINIQYF
TGTGCCAGCAGCACAACAGGGAGGGGGGTGATAAACATTCAGTACTTC
>TRBV27|few|TRBJ1-2|.
CASSSSNYGYTF
TGTGCCAGCAGTTCCTCTAACTATGGCTACACCTTC
>TRBV5-1|.|TRBJ2-7|.
CASSLGDVVQYF
TGCGCCAGCAGCTTGGGAGACGTAGTGCAGTACTTC
>TRBV19|once|TRBJ1-5|.
CASSLDLSNQPQHF
TGTGCCAGTAGTCTGGACCTTAGCAATCAGCCCCAGCATTTT
>TRBV4-2|.|TRBJ2-7|.
CASSQVRGYEQYF
TGTGCCAGCAGCCAAGTAAGGGGCTACGAGCAGTACTTC
>TRBV4-2|.|TRBJ2-7|.
CASSQDASRQYF
TGTGCCAGCAGCCAAGATGCTAGTCGTCAGTACTTC
>TRBV4-3|.|TRBJ2-3|.
CASSQVGWSTDTQYF
TGCGCCAGCAGCCAAGTTGGGTGGAGCACAGATACGCAGTATTTT
>TRBV27|once|TRBJ2-7|.
CASSSTGPYEQYF
TGTGCCAGCAGTTCGACGGGGCCCTACGAGCAGTACTTC
>TRBV5-6|few|TRBJ2-3|.
CASSSRRAGRTDTQYF
TGTGCCAGCAGCTCCCGACGGGCAGGGAGGACAGATACGCAGTATTTT
>TRBV5-6|.|TRBJ2-7|.
CASSFGRAGLKYEQYF
TGTGCCAGCAGCTTCGGCAGGGCCGGGCTGAAATACGAGCAGTACTTC
>TRBV28|.|TRBJ2-7|TRBD1
CASSEQGVSYEQYF
TGTGCCAGCAGTGAACAGGGGGTGTCCTACGAGCAGTACTTC
>TRBV11-2|.|TRBJ2-7|TRBD2
CASSLWGLAGGNYEQYF
TGTGCCAGCAGCTTATGGGGCCTAGCGGGAGGAAACTACGAGCAGTACTTC
>TRBV5-4|.|TRBJ2-3|TRBD1
CASSDPGQVETDTQYF
TGTGCCAGCAGCGACCCAGGACAGGTTGAGACAGATACGCAGTATTTT
>TRBV15|.|TRBJ1-2|TRBD1
CATSPRTGDGYTF
TGTGCCACCAGCCCCAGAACAGGGGATGGCTACACCTTC
>TRBV30|.|TRBJ2-7|TRBD2
CAWSVRLAGLSYEQYF
TGTGCCTGGAGTGTACGTCTAGCGGGACTATCCTACGAGCAGTACTTC
>TRBV28|.|TRBJ2-7|.
CASSPPLHYEQYF
TGTGCCAGCAGTCCACCCCTACACTACGAGCAGTACTTC
>TRBV14|.|TRBJ1-2|.
CASSQASGPYGYTF
TGTGCCAGCAGCCAAGCATCGGGGCCTTATGGCTACACCTTC
>TRBV21-1|.|TRBJ2-5|.
CASSKVAGTDRGETQYF
TGTGCCAGCAGCAAAGTGGCGGGAACGGACCGGGGAGAGACCCAGTACTTC
>TRBV9|.|TRBJ2-3|.
CASSSNQDTQYF
TGTGCCAGCAGCTCCAACCAAGATACGCAGTATTTT
>TRBV5-4|.|TRBJ2-5|.
CASSSYQETQYF
TGTGCCAGCAGCTCGTACCAAGAGACCCAGTACTTC
>TRBV9|.|TRBJ2-1|TRBD2
CASSVGGGHYNEQFF
TGTGCCAGCAGCGTAGGGGGAGGGCACTACAATGAGCAGTTCTTC